Below, one T cell receptor beta chain is given with its context. This receptor's antigen is unknown. At one end the junction does not follow the germline gene, possibly because of a read error. This specimen belongs to a study of blood T cells in healthy people across ages (dated by TCRdb to about 2015). Describing the broader study: In model experiments, roughly one uniquely barcoded TCR beta cDNA molecule per two T cells was captured by template switching. Age-related changes in TCR beta repertoire diversity were measured in the study by deep sequencing normalized with unique cDNA molecular identifiers. Donors were grouped into four age groups: young (average approximately 15 years), middle-aged (39), aged (62) and long-lived (less than 85). Two additional independent replicas of 1 million unique cDNA reads from the same blood draw were analyzed for two donors (one aged 18 to 29 and one aged 80 or older). Donors of different ages were randomly distributed across sequencing lanes to avoid experimental bias.

Library generation was performed with 5' RACE. Sequencing used an Illumina HiSeq 2500. The second PCR ran for roughly 7 to 11 cycles and used a J-beta primer mix along with a sample-barcoded 5' primer. A unique molecular identifier was introduced onto each TCR beta cDNA molecule by a template-switch 5' adaptor carrying 12 random nucleotides. Each sample yielded at least 3 million CDR3-containing paired-end reads. The Mint cDNA synthesis kit, primed by a TRBC-specific oligonucleotide, was used to synthesize first-strand cDNA from all RNA. Following uracil-DNA glycosylase treatment, all cDNA underwent a first 18-cycle PCR with the universal primers M1SS and BC2_uni_R. The authors' pipeline ran thus. For normalization, 1 million high-quality reads, each with a distinct molecular identifier, were randomly selected from each sample. Reads sharing molecular identifiers were discarded rather than binned into consensus sequences. MiTCR, run with a Q25 quality threshold and the strictest error-elimination algorithm, handled CDR3 identification, clonotype clustering and error correction. A nonparametric unseen species model using Euler transformation provided a lower-bound estimate of total TCR beta diversity. Starting from the raw public reads, TCRdb applied fastp trimming at Q25, assembled clones with MiXCR and retained in-frame beta chains. Entries are consolidated by CDR3 protein sequence, retaining the most common genes and DNA. The V and J calls shown here were made by TCRdb, not taken from the authors' results. Here the sample has roughly 1.7 million distinct CDR3 sequences; 30% to 40% occur a single time. The ten biggest clones cover about 10% of the sample.

On the study overall, not on this receptor specifically: Compared with the aged group, the long-lived group had more naive CD4+ T cells, fewer expanded clones and increased TCR diversity, suggesting age selection. The percentage of naive T cells measured by flow cytometry correlated strongly with observed TCR beta diversity. Estimates of total diversity from one million sequenced T cells were regarded as lower bounds and underestimates. Because profiling used bulk unsorted PBMCs, naive and antigen-experienced compartments could not be compared conclusively. Observed TCR beta diversity per million T cells fell roughly linearly with age, and a significant reduction was already apparent by age about 38. The CMV infection status of donors was not known, potentially confounding age-related changes in expanded clonotypes.

Counted from cysteine to phenylalanine, this CDR3 has 16 amino acids. Only the CDR3 part of the read is kept: 48 bases, read in frame from the first base. Based on the germline V gene (reference sequence), the CDR1 and CDR2 sequences are SEHNR and FQNEAQ. The roughly 38 donors, aged 6 to 90 years, were systemically healthy Caucasian individuals from Russia. Approximately 11 milliliters of peripheral blood were drawn from each donor into EDTA-treated Vacutainer tubes. Ficoll-Paque density-gradient centrifugation was used to isolate PBMCs, with at least 7 million obtained per sample. Trizol reagent was used to extract total RNA from the PBMCs, yielding at least 5.5 micrograms per sample. The percentages of naive CD45RAhigh/CD27high T cells were determined by flow cytometry on a PBMC aliquot from every donor.

The clonotype comes from a woman aged 25-40 years in good health. The sample consisted of blood. This chain is built from TRBV7-9 and TRBJ1-4; 9 junctional bases match TRBD1. Here is the DNA: TGTGCCGGCAGCTTAGCCACAGGGGGCTCACGTGAAAAACTGTTTTTT. It translates as CAGSLATGGSREKLFF.